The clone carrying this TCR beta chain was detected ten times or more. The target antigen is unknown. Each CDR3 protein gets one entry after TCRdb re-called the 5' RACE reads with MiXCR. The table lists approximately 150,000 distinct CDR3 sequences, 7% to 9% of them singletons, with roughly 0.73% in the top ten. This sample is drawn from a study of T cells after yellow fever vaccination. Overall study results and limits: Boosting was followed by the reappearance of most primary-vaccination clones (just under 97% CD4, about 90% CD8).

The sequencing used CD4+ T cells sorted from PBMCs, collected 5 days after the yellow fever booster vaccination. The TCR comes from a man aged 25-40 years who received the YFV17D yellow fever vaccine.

The CDR3 DNA reads TGCAGTGTAGTTAGCGGGGGATCCTACGAGCAGTACTTC. This encodes CSVVSGGSYEQYF. V and J are TRBV20-1 and TRBJ2-7, with TRBD2 matching over 9 bases. The CDR3 has 13 residues. Germline V lookup: CDR1 DFQATT, CDR2 SNEGSKA (reference sequence). The trim removed 7 bases at V and 1 base at J, leaving 5 bases unmatched.